These 20 T cell receptor beta chains share one sample of origin, sequenced in a study of T cells expressing NK-cell markers. TCRdb derives one entry per CDR3 protein from the 5' RACE reads, leaving out DNA. The specimen's table records about 260,000 distinct CDR3 sequences. What was sequenced was blood T cells: a sorted CD56 or NKG2C T cell subset, CD4+ or CD8+ T cells, or bulk PBMC T cells (not recorded which). The receptors derive from a woman aged 18-69 years in good health.

The genes are TRBV24-1 and TRBJ2-2. Germline loops: CDR1 KGHDR, CDR2 SFDVKD. This CDR3 is built from 13 residues. The CDR3: CATRTRNNGELFF.

This chain links TRBV6-1 with TRBJ2-1; TCRdb outputs TRBD1, but without DNA this stays unchecked. Germline CDR1 and CDR2: MNHNS and SASEGT. This CDR3 has 16 amino acids. CDR3 protein: CASSHRGTPQKLEQFF.

The rearrangement uses TRBV20-1 and TRBJ2-1; as DNA is missing, the TRBD1 call by TCRdb cannot be tested. The CDR3 has 15 amino acids. CDR1 and CDR2 (germline): DFQATT, SNEGSKA (reference sequence). The CDR3 loop reads CSARPGGGTGDEQFF.

V and J are TRBV25-1 and TRBJ1-2; the TCRdb call, TRBD1, lacks DNA for checking. CDR3 length equals 15 residues. The V gene's germline CDR1 is MGHDK and CDR2 SYGVNS. The CDR3 spells CASRGQGGTNYGYTF.

The CDR3 loop reads CASSPGGQETQYF. The J gene is TRBJ2-5, the V gene TRBV5-1; TCRdb gives TRBD1 as the D gene, but with no DNA this cannot be confirmed. The germline gives CDR1 SGHRS, CDR2 YFSETQ. CDR3 length equals 13 residues.

CDR3 residues: CSAREVRGYAEAFF. V usage is TRBV20-1 and J usage is TRBJ1-1; with no DNA, the TCRdb D assignment of TRBD1 cannot be verified. In germline, CDR1 is DFQATT, CDR2 SNEGSKA (reference sequence). This CDR3 contains 14 residues.

The V and J genes are TRBV3-1 and TRBJ2-1; no DNA is available, so the TRBD2 call from TCRdb remains unchecked. CDR3 length: 16 amino acids. Germline values: CDR1 LGHDT, CDR2 YNNKEL (reference sequence). The CDR3 sequence is CASSQNPTSGSNEQFF.

The genes are TRBV29-1 and TRBJ2-1; TCRdb's D gene call, TRBD1, goes unchecked for lack of DNA. This CDR3 has 14 amino acids. Per germline, CDR1 SQVTM and CDR2 ANQGSEA. The CDR3: CSVEGPPGYNEQFF.

V usage is TRBV11-2 and J usage is TRBJ2-4; TCRdb lists TRBD1, though no DNA is available to test this call. The V gene's germline CDR1 is SGHAT and CDR2 FQNNGV. CDR3 length equals 18 residues. CDR3 in amino acids: CASSVTLPGRLAKNIQYF.

The genes are TRBV20-1 and TRBJ2-3. The CDR3 contains 11 residues. Germline V lookup: CDR1 DFQATT, CDR2 SNEGSKA (reference sequence). The CDR3: CSATLGDTQYF.

The V and J genes are TRBV6-5 and TRBJ1-1; TCRdb indicates TRBD1, and absent DNA this call remains unverified. Germline CDR1 MNHEY, CDR2 SVGAGI. The CDR3 is 16 amino acids. The CDR3 loop reads CASSYGQGAENTEAFF.

The chain uses TRBV12-3 or TRBV12-4 and TRBJ2-1; the TRBD2 assignment by TCRdb is unverifiable without DNA. This CDR3 has 13 residues. CDR3: CASSFGGDNEQFF.

The rearrangement links TRBV6-1 to TRBJ1-2; TCRdb calls TRBD1, which cannot be checked without DNA. The CDR3 spans 14 residues. CDR1 is MNHNS and CDR2 is SASEGT in the germline V gene. The CDR3 loop reads CASGPPGENYGYTF.

This chain links TRBV9 with TRBJ2-1; the D call of TRBD2 rests on TCRdb alone, since no DNA is present to check it. Germline loops: CDR1 SGDLS, CDR2 YYNGEE. The CDR3 consists of 14 residues. CDR3 in amino acids: CASSVTSGSNEQFF.

The V gene is TRBV5-1, the J gene TRBJ2-1. Germline CDR1 reads SGHRS; CDR2 reads YFSETQ. The CDR3 is 13 residues long. This CDR3 reads CASSLGSLDEQFF.

V gene TRBV5-1 combines with J gene TRBJ2-7. The CDR3 runs to 13 residues. The germline gives CDR1 SGHRS, CDR2 YFSETQ. The CDR3 region is CASSLGTLYEQYF.

The V and J genes are TRBV12-3 or TRBV12-4 and TRBJ2-5. This CDR3 spans 13 amino acids. This CDR3 reads CASSRTHQETQYF.

The chain is built from TRBV11-2 and TRBJ2-1; TCRdb's D call of TRBD2 is untestable without DNA. This CDR3 region has 15 residues. Germline CDR1 reads SGHAT; CDR2 reads FQNNGV. This CDR3 is CASSLGLGGYNEQFF.

The chain links TRBV12-3 or TRBV12-4 to TRBJ2-2; checking the TCRdb D call of TRBD1 is not possible without DNA. The CDR3 length is 15 residues. The CDR3 region is CASSQGIGLTGELFF.

The chain joins TRBV10-3 to TRBJ2-5; no DNA is available, so the TRBD2 call from TCRdb remains unchecked. The CDR3 loop spans 11 amino acids. From germline, CDR1 is ENHRY and CDR2 SYGVKD. The CDR3 reads CATETSGTQYF.